Included here is one T cell receptor (beta chain) sequence, with context. Its cognate antigen is unknown. Just one base apart from a much larger clone, this may be a read error. The data were produced by immunoSEQ multiplex PCR, yet TCRdb's version contains in-frame clones alone and is incomplete. The table includes about 670,000 clones, about 78% detected once. Germline loops: CDR1 MNHNS, CDR2 SASEGT. V was cut by 7 bases and J by 3 bases, with 10 bases left in between. CDR3 length: 12 residues. The sample originates from a study of shared clonotypes between healthy human individuals. General observations from the study: Estimated richness was generally greater in naive than memory subsets.

What was sequenced was memory CD4+ T cells sorted from blood. Subset reported: CD45RA-negative fraction. This chain links TRBV6-1 with TRBJ2-7; a possible D gene is TRBD1 (6 bases). This TCR was sampled from a woman aged 25 to 39 in good health. Here the CDR3 DNA reads TGTGCCAGCACCAGGGGAAGCTACGAGCAGTACTTC. It specifies CASTRGSYEQYF.